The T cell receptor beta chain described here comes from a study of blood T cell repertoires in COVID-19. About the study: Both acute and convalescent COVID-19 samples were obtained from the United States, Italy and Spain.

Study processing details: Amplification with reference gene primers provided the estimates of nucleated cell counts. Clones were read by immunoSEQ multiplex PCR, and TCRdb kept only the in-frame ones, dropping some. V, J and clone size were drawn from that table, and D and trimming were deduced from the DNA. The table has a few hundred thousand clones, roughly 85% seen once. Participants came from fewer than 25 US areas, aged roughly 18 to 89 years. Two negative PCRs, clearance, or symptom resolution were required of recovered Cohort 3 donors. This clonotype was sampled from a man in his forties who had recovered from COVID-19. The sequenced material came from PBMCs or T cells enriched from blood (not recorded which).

CDR3 amino acids: CASSSNYQETQYF. Written as DNA, the CDR3 is TGTGCCAGCAGCTCCAACTATCAAGAGACCCAGTACTTC. The rearrangement joins TRBV7-8 to TRBJ2-5, with unresolved D. Between the trimmed V and J ends, which lost 4 bases and 2 bases, there was a span of 8 bases. The germline V gene encodes CDR1 SGHVS and CDR2 FQNEAQ. There are 13 residues in the CDR3.